These 32 T cell receptor beta chains share one sample of origin, sequenced in a study of T cell responses to AZD1222 COVID-19 vaccine. TCRdb keeps only in-frame clones here, not all; method: immunoSEQ multiplex PCR. The sample lists 150,000 to 190,000 clones, about 90% occurring once. The material sequenced was peripheral blood, taken 28 days after the second AZD1222 dose. These receptor sequences come from an adult who received the AZD1222 COVID-19 vaccine.

The rearrangement links TRBV28 to TRBJ2-7, with 10 bases aligning to TRBD2. The germline V gene has CDR1 MDHEN and CDR2 SYDVKM. The CDR3 is 12 residues long. J was trimmed by 6 bases and V by 6 bases; bases with no gene match: 2. The CDR3 DNA reads as TGTGCCAGCAGCAGACTAGCGGGCGAGCAGTACTTC. It translates to CASSRLAGEQYF. Supplemented by reference TRBV28 and TRBJ2-7, the full variable domain reads DVKVTQSSRYLVKRTGEKVFLECVQDMDHENMFWYRQDPGLGLRLIYFSYDVKMKEKGDIPEGYSVSREKKERFSLILESASTNQTSMYLCASSRLAGEQYFGPGTRLTVT.

The chain recombines TRBV27 with TRBJ2-7; D unresolved. Germline CDR1 MNHEY, CDR2 SMNVEV (reference sequence). There are 16 residues in the CDR3. V shed 6 bases and J shed 1 base, with 19 bases lying between them. The CDR3 here is CASSPDLRVGSYEQYF. The DNA for the CDR3 is TGTGCCAGCAGCCCCGACCTCCGTGTAGGGTCCTACGAGCAGTACTTC.

The sample holds one count of this clone. The V gene is TRBV5-1, the J gene TRBJ1-4; D perhaps matches TRBD1 (6 bases). This CDR3 contains 15 residues. Trimming cost V 3 bases and J 4 bases, with 13 bases left between them. In germline, CDR1 is SGHRS, CDR2 YFSETQ. In nucleotides, the CDR3 is TGCGCCAGCAGCTCTAGAGGACAGAATAATGAAAAACTGTTTTTT. It encodes CASSSRGQNNEKLFF.

The rearrangement uses TRBV2 and TRBJ2-3; 9 nucleotides line up with TRBD2. J lost 3 bases, V lost 1 base, and 5 bases had no gene match. Germline V gives CDR1 SNHLY, CDR2 FYNNEI. This CDR3 region has 16 residues. The CDR3 region is CASSEEAGGLTDTQYF. The CDR3 DNA reads as TGTGCCAGCAGTGAAGAGGCGGGAGGGCTGACAGATACGCAGTATTTT.

CDR3 sequence (DNA): TGTGCCAGCAGCTTAGCAGCGGGAGGGTACAATGAGCAGTTCTTC. Protein: CASSLAAGGYNEQFF. The J gene is TRBJ2-1, the V gene TRBV7-2; 10 bases fit TRBD2. The V segment lost 0 bases and the J segment 4 bases; nucleotides outside the gene matches: 0. The CDR3 has 15 residues. The V gene's germline CDR1 is SGHTA and CDR2 FQGNSA.

J is TRBJ1-5 and V is TRBV7-2; no clear D. Trimming removed 0 bases from V and 7 bases from J, with 7 bases in between. CDR1 is SGHTA and CDR2 is FQGNSA in the germline V gene. This CDR3 has 13 amino acids. CDR3 DNA: TGTGCCAGCAGCTTAGCAGGGAGCCAGCCCCAGCATTTT. This gives the protein CASSLAGSQPQHF.

The V and J genes are TRBV7-8 and TRBJ2-1; D is ambiguous. This CDR3 spans 15 amino acids. The germline V gene has CDR1 SGHVS and CDR2 FQNEAQ. V shed 5 bases and J shed 5 bases, with 16 bases lying between them. CDR3: CASSLRSGLDNEQFF. CDR3 DNA sequence: TGTGCCAGCAGCCTTCGGTCAGGCCTTGACAATGAGCAGTTCTTC.

J is TRBJ2-5 and V is TRBV14; D tentatively fits TRBD1 or TRBD2 (5 bases each). Germline CDR1 is SGHDN and CDR2 is FVKESK. This CDR3 spans 15 amino acids. With 0 bases removed from V and 7 bases from J, the gap between germline ends came to 15 bases. The CDR3 protein is CASSQDSGTRGTQYF. The DNA for the CDR3 is TGTGCCAGCAGCCAAGATTCCGGAACGAGGGGGACCCAGTACTTC. Based on the CDR3 plus reference TRBV14 and TRBJ2-5, the full variable domain is EAGVTQFPSHSVIEKGQTVTLRCDPISGHDNLYWYRRVMGKEIKFLLHFVKESKQDESGMPNNRFLAERTGGTYSTLKVQPAELEDSGVYFCASSQDSGTRGTQYFGPGTRLLVL.

The chain has TRBV28 and TRBJ1-4; 8 nucleotides line up with TRBD1. The CDR3 consists of 16 residues. After removal of 3 bases from V and 3 bases from J, the junction contained 6 bases not matched to a gene. The V gene's germline CDR1 is MDHEN and CDR2 SYDVKM. CDR3 sequence: CASSFGGQGANEKLFF. The CDR3, as DNA: TGTGCCAGCAGTTTCGGAGGACAGGGAGCTAATGAAAAACTGTTTTTT.

The chain is built from TRBV19 and TRBJ2-1; the match to TRBD2 covers 9 bases. Germline lookup yields CDR1 LNHDA and CDR2 SQIVND (reference sequence). The CDR3 covers 12 residues. The trim removed 4 bases at V and 9 bases at J, leaving 1 base unmatched. CDR3 in amino acids: CASSRTSVEQFF. CDR3 bases: TGTGCCAGTAGTAGGACTAGCGTTGAGCAGTTCTTC. The full variable domain, in which reference TRBV19 and TRBJ2-1 provide the parts outside the CDR3, is DGGITQSPKYLFRKEGQNVTLSCEQNLNHDAMYWYRQDPGQGLRLIYYSQIVNDFQKGDIAEGYSVSREKKESFPLTVTSAQKNPTAFYLCASSRTSVEQFFGPGTRLTVL.

The chain employs TRBV18 and TRBJ2-7; D might be TRBD1 (6 bases). Germline V gene sequence: CDR1 KGHSH, CDR2 LQKENI. With 1 base removed from V and 2 bases from J, the gap between germline ends came to 15 bases. This CDR3 has 16 residues. CDR3 amino acids: CASSPQLAGVAYEQYF. The CDR3 bases are TGTGCCAGCTCACCACAGTTGGCAGGGGTGGCCTACGAGCAGTACTTC.

This clone occurred once. The chain combines TRBV2 with TRBJ2-1, with 11 bases matching TRBD1. The germline CDR1 and CDR2 sequences are SNHLY and FYNNEI. The J segment lost 2 bases and the V segment lost 6 bases, leaving 3 bases of the junction unmatched. The CDR3 loop spans 15 amino acids. The CDR3 protein is CASSRDRGTYNEQFF. The CDR3 bases are TGTGCCAGCAGCCGGGACAGGGGGACCTACAATGAGCAGTTCTTC.

The chain employs TRBV7-9 and TRBJ1-6, with D uncertain. Trimming removed 1 base at V and 10 bases at J, with 2 bases between. CDR1 and CDR2 from the germline V gene are SEHNR and FQNEAQ (reference sequence). The length of the CDR3 is 11 residues. CDR3 bases: TGTGCCAGCAGCTTAGGCTCACCCCTCCACTTT. It specifies CASSLGSPLHF.

The chain carries TRBV28 and TRBJ2-7, with D possibly being TRBD1 or TRBD2 (5 bases each). Germline CDR1 MDHEN, CDR2 SYDVKM. Trimming stripped 6 bases from V and 5 bases from J, with 17 bases between. The CDR3 is 14 residues long. This CDR3 reads CASSLWTGANEQYF. The CDR3 DNA reads as TGTGCCAGCAGCCTATGGACTGGGGCAAACGAGCAGTACTTC.

V usage is TRBV2 and J usage is TRBJ2-5; 8 bases agree with TRBD1. The germline V gene has CDR1 SNHLY and CDR2 FYNNEI. Trimming cost V 6 bases and J 5 bases; bases outside gene matches: 8. The CDR3 consists of 14 residues. CDR3 coding DNA: TGTGCCAGCAGGGGGACAGGTCGGATCGAGACCCAGTACTTC. Amino acids: CASRGTGRIETQYF.

This chain joins TRBV19 and TRBJ2-1; tentative D call: TRBD2 (5 bases). CDR3 size: 16 residues. Germline assignment: CDR1 LNHDA and CDR2 SQIVND (reference sequence). The V and J ends lost 5 bases and 8 bases respectively, with 22 bases between them. CDR3 nucleotides: TGTGCCAGTAGTGGGTGGGGAGAAGGGAATAACTATGAGCAGTTCTTC. The encoded protein is CASSGWGEGNNYEQFF.

Written as DNA, the CDR3 is TGCGCCAGCAGCTTGGAAAGGACAGGGGGCAATGAGCAGTTCTTC. It yields the protein CASSLERTGGNEQFF. The chain combines TRBV5-1 with TRBJ2-1; TRBD1 aligns across 10 bases. The CDR3 consists of 15 residues. J was trimmed by 6 bases and V by 0 bases; bases with no gene match: 3. Looked up from germline, CDR1 is SGHRS and CDR2 is YFSETQ.

The chain links TRBV5-6 to TRBJ1-2; 7 positions match TRBD1. V was pared by 3 bases and J by 4 bases, with 6 bases of the junction left unmatched. The CDR3 has 14 amino acids. Germline CDR1 SGHDT, CDR2 YYEEEE. The CDR3 is CASSYPTGIYGYTF. In nucleotides, the CDR3 is TGTGCCAGCAGCTATCCGACAGGGATCTATGGCTACACCTTC.

The chain joins TRBV19 to TRBJ1-2; no clear D gene. Trimming removed 7 bases from V and 4 bases from J, with 13 bases in between. This CDR3 contains 13 residues. In germline, CDR1 is LNHDA, CDR2 SQIVND (reference sequence). The CDR3 loop reads CASTLGRVYGYTF. CDR3 DNA sequence: TGTGCCAGTACCCTTGGACGGGTCTATGGCTACACCTTC.

The chain is built from TRBV5-8 and TRBJ2-5, with D perhaps TRBD1 (6 bases). From germline, CDR1 is SGHTS and CDR2 YDEGEE. This CDR3 has 14 amino acids. V shed 4 bases and J shed 5 bases, with 15 bases lying between them. The CDR3 DNA reads TGTGCCAGCAGCCCCCGGACAGTAAGGGAGACCCAGTACTTC. This gives the protein CASSPRTVRETQYF. The full variable domain, rest sourced from reference TRBV5-8 and TRBJ2-5, is EAGVTQSPTHLIKTRGQQATLRCSPISGHTSVYWYQQALGLGLQFLLWYDEGEERNRGNFPPRFSGRQFPNYSSELNVNALELEDSALYLCASSPRTVRETQYFGPGTRLLVL.

The V call is TRBV5-1, the J call TRBJ2-3; D is unclear. Germline values: CDR1 SGHRS, CDR2 YFSETQ. V dropped 0 bases and J dropped 3 bases, with 11 bases sitting between them. This CDR3 spans 15 amino acids. The CDR3 bases are TGCGCCAGCAGCTTGGAACACCCGGGTACAGATACGCAGTATTTT. It is translated as CASSLEHPGTDTQYF.

The chain recombines TRBV5-1 with TRBJ2-2; no clear D. V lost 6 bases, J lost 7 bases, and 16 bases lay in between. CDR1 and CDR2 (germline): SGHRS, YFSETQ. The CDR3 covers 14 residues. CDR3: CASTLRPTGGELFF. CDR3 nucleotide sequence: TGCGCCAGCACCCTGCGGCCGACCGGCGGGGAGCTGTTTTTT.

The chain has TRBV2 and TRBJ2-1, with D hard to call. Germline CDR1 reads SNHLY; CDR2 reads FYNNEI. Trimming pared 6 bases from V and 6 bases from J, leaving 6 bases between. This CDR3 region has 11 residues. The chain's CDR3 is CASRSLNEQFF. The CDR3 DNA reads TGTGCCAGCAGGAGCCTCAATGAGCAGTTCTTC. The full variable domain, its missing parts supplied by reference TRBV2 and TRBJ2-1, is EPEVTQTPSHQVTQMGQEVILRCVPISNHLYFYWYRQILGQKVEFLVSFYNNEISEKSEIFDDQFSVERPDGSNFTLKIRSTKLEDSAMYFCASRSLNEQFFGPGTRLTVL.

This sequence joins TRBV2 and TRBJ2-7; D gene ambiguous. There are 12 residues in the CDR3. Trimming pared 4 bases from V and 6 bases from J, leaving 10 bases between. CDR1 is SNHLY and CDR2 is FYNNEI in the germline V gene. In DNA, the CDR3 is TGTGCCAGCAGTGTTGGAGTGGGCGAGCAGTACTTC. As protein: CASSVGVGEQYF. Looking up the rest from reference TRBV2 and TRBJ2-7 gives the full variable domain: EPEVTQTPSHQVTQMGQEVILRCVPISNHLYFYWYRQILGQKVEFLVSFYNNEISEKSEIFDDQFSVERPDGSNFTLKIRSTKLEDSAMYFCASSVGVGEQYFGPGTRLTVT.

The CDR3 bases are TGTGCCAGCAGCTCCTCTAGCGGGTTGAATGAGCAGTTCTTC. Its protein product is CASSSSSGLNEQFF. The chain joins TRBV7-3 to TRBJ2-1; 8 nucleotides line up with TRBD2. V dropped 4 bases and J dropped 7; count of bases not matched to a gene: 6. Germline V CDR1 and CDR2: SGHTA, FQGTGA. The CDR3 length is 14 residues. Complete variable domain (other parts from reference TRBV7-3 and TRBJ2-1): GAGVSQTPSNKVTEKGKYVELRCDPISGHTALYWYRQSLGQGPEFLIYFQGTGAADDSGLPNDRFFAVRPEGSVSTLKIQRTERGDSAVYLCASSSSSGLNEQFFGPGTRLTVL.

In this sample, this clone turned up once. V is TRBV19 and J is TRBJ1-1, with a tentative D call TRBD1 (6 bases). Deletions cut 8 bases from V and 1 base from J, with 20 bases between. The CDR3 loop spans 16 amino acids. Germline values: CDR1 LNHDA, CDR2 SQIVND (reference sequence). The CDR3 here is CASQPPYRDTNTEAFF. CDR3 coding DNA: TGTGCCAGTCAGCCACCCTACCGGGACACGAACACTGAAGCTTTCTTT.

The chain is built from TRBV2 and TRBJ2-7; no clear D gene. The germline CDR1 and CDR2 sequences are SNHLY and FYNNEI. Deletions cut 3 bases from V and 3 bases from J, with 9 bases between. The CDR3 runs 13 residues. The CDR3 is CASSDVPFYEQYF. The CDR3 DNA follows: TGTGCCAGCAGTGATGTACCGTTCTACGAGCAGTACTTC.

This chain joins TRBV27 and TRBJ2-1, with a weak D call TRBD2 (5 bases). CDR3 length: 17 residues. Trimming shortened V by 5 bases and J by 4 bases, and 21 bases separated the two germline ends. Germline CDR1 reads MNHEY; CDR2 reads SMNVEV (reference sequence). CDR3 in amino acids: CASSIDDGLGEYNEQFF. The DNA of the CDR3 is TGTGCCAGCAGTATCGATGACGGACTGGGAGAATACAATGAGCAGTTCTTC.

V usage is TRBV29-1 and J usage is TRBJ2-7, with TRBD2 matching 8 bases. The V gene end was trimmed by 4 bases and the J gene end by 2 bases; junction bases not matched to a gene: 4. The CDR3 has 13 amino acids. Germline lookup yields CDR1 SQVTM and CDR2 ANQGSEA. The CDR3 here is CSVGGGPPYEQYF. The DNA for the CDR3 is TGCAGCGTTGGCGGGGGGCCCCCCTACGAGCAGTACTTC.

This chain links TRBV6-5 with TRBJ2-1, with D unclear. CDR1 and CDR2 (germline): MNHEY, SVGAGI. The CDR3 sequence is 12 residues long. V dropped 10 bases and J dropped 4 bases, with 11 bases sitting between them. As DNA, the CDR3 is TGTGCCACCCTGACCAGTTACAATGAGCAGTTCTTC. It encodes CATLTSYNEQFF.

This clone showed up just once. This chain connects TRBV19 to TRBJ2-2; D ambiguous. The CDR3 is 15 residues long. Trimming left V 0 bases short and J 1 base short, with 6 bases between. Germline loops: CDR1 LNHDA, CDR2 SQIVND (reference sequence). The CDR3 loop is CASSIDWGNTGELFF. The CDR3, as DNA: TGTGCCAGTAGTATAGATTGGGGGAACACCGGGGAGCTGTTTTTT. The variable domain in full, completed from reference TRBV19 and TRBJ2-2, reads DGGITQSPKYLFRKEGQNVTLSCEQNLNHDAMYWYRQDPGQGLRLIYYSQIVNDFQKGDIAEGYSVSREKKESFPLTVTSAQKNPTAFYLCASSIDWGNTGELFFGEGSRLTVL.

This chain joins TRBV28 and TRBJ2-2, with 11 bases matching TRBD2. The junction had 4 bases not matched to a gene; V was cut back by 6 bases and J by 7 bases. This CDR3 contains 14 residues. Looked up from germline, CDR1 is MDHEN and CDR2 is SYDVKM. The CDR3 reads CASSLLAGVGELFF. The CDR3 bases are TGTGCCAGCAGCTTACTAGCGGGAGTCGGGGAGCTGTTTTTT. Based on the CDR3 plus reference TRBV28 and TRBJ2-2, the full variable domain is DVKVTQSSRYLVKRTGEKVFLECVQDMDHENMFWYRQDPGLGLRLIYFSYDVKMKEKGDIPEGYSVSREKKERFSLILESASTNQTSMYLCASSLLAGVGELFFGEGSRLTVL.